Listed here are 21 T cell receptor beta chains from one sample, sequenced in a study of molecular identifiers for immune sequencing clone quantification. MiXCR, applied by TCRdb to the PCR reads, yields one record per CDR3 protein. The table records hundreds of thousands of distinct CDR3 sequences, 25% of them present only once. The sequenced sample consisted of naive CD8+ T cells from blood, with Jurkat cell RNA spiked in. The subset was: FACS-sorted CD8+CD4-CCR7+CD45RA+ naive T cells. These receptors came from a human donor in good health. Some libraries in this study had Jurkat cell RNA spiked in.

On this clonotype: This may be a read error, as it is one base from a much larger clone. The rearrangement joins TRBV4-3 to TRBJ2-1; 8 bases line up with TRBD2. The CDR3 spans 16 residues. The germline gives CDR1 LGHNA, CDR2 YSLEER. CDR3: CASGQDREEAGESEFF. The CDR3 DNA follows: TGCGCCAGCGGCCAAGATAGAGAAGAAGCGGGGGAGTCTGAGTTCTTC.

This clonotype was seen many times. The chain is built from TRBV11-2 and TRBJ2-1; TRBD2 matches at 11 bases. The CDR3 has 14 residues. V was clipped by 4 bases and J by 6 bases; unmatched bases: 2. CDR1 is SGHAT, CDR2 FQNNGV, per germline. This CDR3 is CASSSTSGVNEQFF. As DNA, the CDR3 is TGTGCCAGCAGCTCGACTAGCGGGGTCAATGAGCAGTTCTTC.

This clonotype was seen repeatedly, ten times or more. The rearrangement uses TRBV14 and TRBJ2-7, with D tentatively TRBD1 (6 bases). Between the trimmed V and J ends, which lost 1 base and 2 bases, there was a span of 6 bases. Germline values: CDR1 SGHDN, CDR2 FVKESK. The CDR3 loop spans 13 amino acids. The CDR3 bases are TGTGCCAGCAGCCAAGCAGGGGCCTACGAGCAGTACTTC. It yields the protein CASSQAGAYEQYF.

The J gene is TRBJ2-5, the V gene TRBV28; no clear D. This CDR3 comprises 14 residues. CDR1 and CDR2 (germline): MDHEN, SYDVKM. V gave up 2 bases and J gave up 1 base, with 8 bases separating them. The CDR3 DNA is TGTGCCAGCAGTTTACTGTGGGCCCAAGAGACCCAGTACTTC. As protein: CASSLLWAQETQYF.

The sample holds many counts of this clonotype. V is TRBV12-3 or TRBV12-4 and J is TRBJ2-2; D is uncertain. V lost 5 bases to trimming and J lost 8 bases, with 12 bases between them. The CDR3 is 13 amino acids. The CDR3 nucleotides read TGTGCCAGCAGTCCCCCGCAGGTTGGGGAGCTGTTTTTT. Protein product: CASSPPQVGELFF.

The J gene is TRBJ1-5, the V gene TRBV27; 9 positions agree with TRBD1. Germline CDR1 and CDR2: MNHEY and SMNVEV (reference sequence). The CDR3 contains 14 residues. J gave up 6 bases and V 5 bases, and 5 bases lay outside the gene matches. CDR3 region: CASSIQGATQPQHF. The CDR3 DNA reads as TGTGCCAGCAGTATACAGGGGGCAACTCAGCCCCAGCATTTT.

About this clonotype itself: A much more abundant neighbour one base away suggests this may be a read error. The J gene is TRBJ2-1, the V gene TRBV29-1; TRBD2 matches 7 bases. This CDR3 has 12 amino acids. Germline V gives CDR1 SQVTM, CDR2 ANQGSEA. Unmatched junction bases numbered 4, after V lost 3 bases and J lost 8 bases. Here the CDR3 reads CSVEERDYEQFF. CDR3 nucleotides: TGCAGCGTTGAGGAGCGGGACTATGAGCAGTTCTTC.

This clonotype was observed a few times. The chain joins TRBV18 to TRBJ1-5, with TRBD1 as a possible D gene (5 bases). Germline V gene sequence: CDR1 KGHSH, CDR2 LQKENI. The CDR3 is 14 amino acids. V was cut by 2 bases and J by 5 bases, with 10 bases left in between. CDR3 region: CASSPGASYQPQHF. In DNA, the CDR3 is TGTGCCAGCTCACCAGGGGCAAGCTATCAGCCCCAGCATTTT. The complete variable domain, with remaining parts taken from reference TRBV18 and TRBJ1-5, reads NAGVMQNPRHLVRRRGQEARLRCSPMKGHSHVYWYRQLPEEGLKFMVYLQKENIIDESGMPKERFSAEFPKEGPSILRIQQVVRGDSAAYFCASSPGASYQPQHFGDGTRLSIL.

The chain couples TRBV27 to TRBJ2-7; 7 bases match TRBD1. This CDR3 contains 14 residues. V lost 6 bases and J lost 3; bases outside the gene matches: 8. Germline V CDR1 and CDR2: MNHEY, SMNVEV (reference sequence). The chain's CDR3 is CASSKRDSVYEQYF. In DNA, the CDR3 is TGTGCCAGCAGCAAAAGGGACAGCGTCTACGAGCAGTACTTC.

Only a few counts were recorded for this clonotype. V usage is TRBV7-2 and J usage is TRBJ1-2; D unresolved. The CDR3 extends over 14 amino acids. Looked up from germline, CDR1 is SGHTA and CDR2 is FQGNSA. The V end lost 3 bases, the J end lost 7 bases, and 15 bases lay between the germline ends. As DNA, the CDR3 is TGTGCCAGCAGCTTTGCGGGAAGGGCGGTTGGCTACACCTTC. Amino acid sequence: CASSFAGRAVGYTF.

This chain uses TRBV28 with TRBJ2-1, with D maybe TRBD1 (7 bases). Per the germline V gene, CDR1 is MDHEN and CDR2 is SYDVKM. The CDR3 extends over 15 amino acids. V was shortened by 6 bases and J by 5 bases, with 17 bases between the two germline ends. As DNA, the CDR3 is TGTGCCAGCAGACCTACCGGGGGACAGAACAATGAGCAGTTCTTC. As protein: CASRPTGGQNNEQFF.

This clonotype occurred many times. The genes are TRBV20-1 and TRBJ2-3; 7 bases map to TRBD2. Germline V gene data show CDR1 as DFQATT and CDR2 as SNEGSKA (reference sequence). The CDR3 loop spans 15 amino acids. The V segment lost 0 bases and the J segment 0 bases; nucleotides outside the gene matches: 3. The CDR3 sequence: CSARDHSGSTDTQYF. CDR3 DNA: TGCAGTGCTAGAGATCATAGCGGGAGCACAGATACGCAGTATTTT.

This clonotype was found many times. The gene calls are TRBV27 and TRBJ2-6, with D perhaps matching TRBD1 or TRBD2 (5 bases each). The germline gives CDR1 MNHEY, CDR2 SMNVEV (reference sequence). This CDR3 has 16 amino acids. Trimming left V 6 bases short and J 0 bases short, with 12 bases between. The CDR3 region is CASSPGAFSGANVLTF. The CDR3 region has the DNA TGTGCCAGCAGCCCCGGGGCCTTCTCTGGGGCCAACGTCCTGACTTTC.

This clonotype was recorded a few times. This chain connects TRBV3-1 to TRBJ2-1, with 10 bases lining up with TRBD2. The CDR3 is made up of 16 amino acids. The germline V gene encodes CDR1 LGHDT and CDR2 YNNKEL (reference sequence). Unmatched junction bases numbered 3, after V lost 2 bases and J lost 2 bases. The CDR3 bases are TGTGCCAGCAGCCAAAATCTAGCGGGAGCCTACAATGAGCAGTTCTTC. This codes for CASSQNLAGAYNEQFF.

The CDR3 DNA follows: TGTGCCAGCAGTCCTAGGGGCGGAGACTACGAGCAGTACTTC. This sequence encodes CASSPRGGDYEQYF. The chain is built from TRBV27 and TRBJ2-7; D is possibly TRBD1 (5 bases). Germline CDR1 MNHEY, CDR2 SMNVEV (reference sequence). Between the trimmed V and J ends, which lost 5 bases and 3 bases, there was a span of 14 bases. CDR3 length: 14 amino acids.

This clonotype was seen at least ten times. V gene TRBV28 combines with J gene TRBJ1-4, with unresolved D. This CDR3 has 11 residues. Deletions cut 5 bases from V and 6 bases from J, with 4 bases between. The germline V gene encodes CDR1 MDHEN and CDR2 SYDVKM. The CDR3, as DNA: TGTGCCAGCAGTCATTATGAAAAACTGTTTTTT. It codes for CASSHYEKLFF. The full variable domain, its missing parts supplied by reference TRBV28 and TRBJ1-4, is DVKVTQSSRYLVKRTGEKVFLECVQDMDHENMFWYRQDPGLGLRLIYFSYDVKMKEKGDIPEGYSVSREKKERFSLILESASTNQTSMYLCASSHYEKLFFGSGTQLSVL.

This clonotype was counted at least ten times. V gene TRBV29-1 combines with J gene TRBJ2-3, with 7 nucleotides matching TRBD2. V was clipped by 4 bases and J by 4 bases; unmatched bases: 8. CDR1 and CDR2 from the germline V gene are SQVTM and ANQGSEA. The CDR3 is 14 residues long. CDR3 coding DNA: TGCAGCGTTGCCTCGGTGGGGGGGGCAGATACGCAGTATTTT. This sequence encodes CSVASVGGADTQYF.

There are many counts of this clonotype. This chain links TRBV6-5 with TRBJ2-6, with a possible D match to TRBD1 (6 bases). CDR1 is MNHEY and CDR2 is SVGAGI in the germline V gene. This CDR3 is built from 15 residues. V lost 8 bases to trimming and J lost 0 bases, with 11 bases between them. This CDR3 reads CASRTAVSGANVLTF. The CDR3, as DNA: TGTGCCAGCCGGACAGCTGTCTCTGGGGCCAACGTCCTGACTTTC.

With respect to this clonotype: Just one base apart from a much larger clone, this may be a read error. The V gene is TRBV5-1, the J gene TRBJ2-3; D may be TRBD1 (6 bases). This CDR3 is 16 amino acids long. V gave up 3 bases and J gave up 0 bases, with 14 bases separating them. CDR1 and CDR2 from the germline V gene are SGHRS and YFSETQ. The CDR3 nucleotides are TGCGCCAGCAGCTCAAACCGGACAGTTAGCACAGATACGCAGTATTTT. The encoded protein is CASSSNRTVSTDTQYF.

This clonotype was observed a few times. The rearrangement joins TRBV25-1 to TRBJ2-5, with a tentative D call TRBD1 (5 bases). Germline CDR1 MGHDK, CDR2 SYGVNS. The V and J ends lost 0 bases and 1 base respectively, with 9 bases between them. The CDR3 sequence is 15 residues long. The chain's CDR3 is CASSEYIGAQETQYF. In DNA form, the CDR3 reads TGTGCCAGCAGTGAATACATAGGGGCCCAAGAGACCCAGTACTTC.

The rearrangement joins TRBV6-5 to TRBJ1-2; tentative D call: TRBD1 (5 bases). The CDR3 runs 15 residues. Germline CDR1 and CDR2: MNHEY and SVGAGI. The V end was cut by 0 bases, the J end by 4 bases, with 12 bases between. The CDR3: CASSYSGGLRYGYTF. The CDR3 DNA sequence: TGTGCCAGCAGTTACTCCGGGGGACTTCGCTATGGCTACACCTTC.